This T cell receptor beta chain was found in a study of technical replicates of blood from a few donors. Libraries were prepared by immunoSEQ multiplex PCR; TCRdb keeps only in-frame clonotypes and omits some of them. The table records about 81,000 clones, approximately 96% of them present only once. The germline gives CDR1 SGHVS, CDR2 FNYEAQ. CDR3 length equals 13 residues. V was clipped by 6 bases and J by 4 bases, with 11 bases between them. The sequencing input was T cells isolated from PBMCs. The chain uses TRBV7-6 and TRBJ2-3; TRBD1 might be the D (6 bases). The TCR comes from a human donor in good health. CDR3 nucleotides: TGTGCCAGCAGTCTAGGGGGTTCAGATACGCAGTATTTT. Its protein product is CASSLGGSDTQYF.